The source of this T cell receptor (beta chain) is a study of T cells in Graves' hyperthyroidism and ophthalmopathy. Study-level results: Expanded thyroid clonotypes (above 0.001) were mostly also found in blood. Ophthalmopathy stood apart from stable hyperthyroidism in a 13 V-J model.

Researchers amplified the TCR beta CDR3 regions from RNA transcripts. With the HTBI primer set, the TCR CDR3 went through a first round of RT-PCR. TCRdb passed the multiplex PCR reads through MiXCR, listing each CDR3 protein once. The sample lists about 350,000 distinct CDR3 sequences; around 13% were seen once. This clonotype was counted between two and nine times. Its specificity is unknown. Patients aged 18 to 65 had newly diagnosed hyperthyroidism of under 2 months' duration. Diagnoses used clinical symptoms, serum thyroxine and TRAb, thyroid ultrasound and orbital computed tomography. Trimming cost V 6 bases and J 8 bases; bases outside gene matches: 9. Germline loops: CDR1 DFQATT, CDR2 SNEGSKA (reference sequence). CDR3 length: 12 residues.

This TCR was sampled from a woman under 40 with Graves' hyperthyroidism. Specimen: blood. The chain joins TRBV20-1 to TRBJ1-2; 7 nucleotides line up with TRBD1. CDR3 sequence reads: CSAPRGDSGYTF. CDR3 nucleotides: TGCAGTGCCCCTAGGGGGGACAGCGGCTACACCTTC.